These 12 T cell receptor beta chains were all obtained from the same sample, sequenced in a study of blood T cell repertoires in COVID-19. Sequencing used immunoSEQ multiplex PCR; TCRdb keeps in-frame clones, though not all of them. Of around 400,000 clones detected, 70% to 90% appear once; the ten largest clones hold about 2%. Specimen: peripheral blood. These receptors were collected from a woman aged 60-70 years with COVID-19, enrolled during active disease.

The rearrangement links TRBV10-3 to TRBJ1-3, with D perhaps TRBD1 (5 bases). This CDR3 has 15 amino acids. Germline lookup yields CDR1 ENHRY and CDR2 SYGVKD. Trimming stripped 4 bases from V and 0 bases from J, with 10 bases between. CDR3 sequence (DNA): TGTGCCATCAGTGGGGGGGTCATCTCTGGAAACACCATATATTTT. Its protein is CAISGGVISGNTIYF.

V usage is TRBV2 and J usage is TRBJ1-1; no reliable D call. Germline V gene sequence: CDR1 SNHLY, CDR2 FYNNEI. The CDR3 totals 14 residues. V was shortened by 4 bases and J by 3 bases, with 12 bases between the two germline ends. Here the CDR3 DNA reads TGTGCCAGCAGTGTGGCTGTATCCGACACTGAAGCTTTCTTT. Its protein is CASSVAVSDTEAFF.

The chain links TRBV5-1 to TRBJ2-5; a weak D match, TRBD2 (6 bases). Germline assignment: CDR1 SGHRS and CDR2 YFSETQ. The V end was cut by 0 bases, the J end by 1 base, with 16 bases between. The CDR3 runs to 17 residues. CDR3 in amino acids: CASSLAGGLASQETQYF. CDR3 sequence (DNA): TGCGCCAGCAGCTTGGCCGGGGGTCTAGCATCCCAAGAGACCCAGTACTTC.

The chain joins TRBV28 to TRBJ2-3; D perhaps matches TRBD2 (7 bases). This CDR3 is built from 15 residues. The V and J ends lost 6 bases and 5 bases respectively, with 18 bases between them. Germline assignment: CDR1 MDHEN and CDR2 SYDVKM. CDR3 sequence: CASSRGGAQRDTQYF. CDR3 bases: TGTGCCAGCAGCCGAGGGGGGGCGCAAAGAGATACGCAGTATTTT.

The chain joins TRBV5-8 to TRBJ1-4; the match to TRBD1 covers 8 bases. The CDR3 extends over 17 amino acids. Germline loops: CDR1 SGHTS, CDR2 YDEGEE. V was clipped by 3 bases and J by 1 base; unmatched bases: 8. For the CDR3, the DNA is TGTGCCAGCAGCTATACAGGGGGGATGGGAACTAATGAAAAACTGTTTTTT. Residues: CASSYTGGMGTNEKLFF.

V gene TRBV30 combines with J gene TRBJ1-5; 11 bases agree with TRBD1. The V and J ends lost 2 bases and 2 bases, in that order; junction bases with no gene match: 8. This CDR3 is built from 17 residues. From germline, CDR1 is GTSNPN and CDR2 SVGIG (reference sequence). In DNA form, the CDR3 reads TGTGCCTGGAGTCGGGACAGGGGGGGTACGGGCAATCAGCCCCAGCATTTT. Translating gives CAWSRDRGGTGNQPQHF.

CDR3: CASSHQAYYGYTF. The CDR3 nucleotides read TGTGCCAGCAGCCATCAGGCATACTATGGCTACACCTTC. The chain has TRBV28 and TRBJ1-2; D not certain. The V gene lost 6 bases and the J gene lost 3 bases, with 11 bases spanning the gap. Germline V gives CDR1 MDHEN, CDR2 SYDVKM. The CDR3 is 13 amino acids.

This chain joins TRBV29-1 and TRBJ1-2, with D possibly matching TRBD1 (5 bases). Germline lookup yields CDR1 SQVTM and CDR2 ANQGSEA. The V gene lost 5 bases and the J gene lost 0 bases, with 7 bases spanning the gap. The length of the CDR3 is 12 residues. The CDR3 DNA sequence: TGCAGCGTTCCGGGGGCTAACTATGGCTACACCTTC. Translating it yields CSVPGANYGYTF.

The CDR3 here is CASSLPGLSNTGELFF. CDR3 nucleotides: TGTGCCAGCAGCTTACCGGGACTATCGAACACCGGGGAGCTGTTTTTT. This chain joins TRBV11-3 and TRBJ2-2, with TRBD2 identical over 7 bases. J was trimmed by 0 bases and V by 2 bases; bases with no gene match: 3. The CDR3 runs to 16 residues. The germline V gene encodes CDR1 SGHNT and CDR2 YENEEA.

This chain's CDR3 is CASSLGVRRNTEAFF. CDR3 nucleotides: TGTGCCAGCAGCTTAGGAGTACGTCGGAACACTGAAGCTTTCTTT. J is TRBJ1-1 and V is TRBV5-8; D gene ambiguous. CDR3 length: 15 amino acids. V was cut by 2 bases and J by 1 base, with 12 bases left in between. Germline values: CDR1 SGHTS, CDR2 YDEGEE.

The CDR3 nucleotides read TGTGCCAGCAGCCCCCCAGGTGGCACAGATACGCAGTATTTT. Encoded protein: CASSPPGGTDTQYF. V gene TRBV7-3 combines with J gene TRBJ2-3; D gene uncertain. CDR1 and CDR2 from the germline V gene are SGHTA and FQGTGA. The CDR3 sequence is 14 residues long. Deletions cut 5 bases from V and 1 base from J, with 10 bases between.

The chain joins TRBV7-8 to TRBJ1-3; D remains ambiguous. V lost 2 bases and J 0 bases, leaving 8 bases between the germline ends. The germline V gene has CDR1 SGHVS and CDR2 FQNEAQ. There are 15 residues in the CDR3. CDR3 bases: TGTGCCAGCAGCTTAAGGGAGCTCTCTGGAAACACCATATATTTT. It yields the protein CASSLRELSGNTIYF. The variable domain in full, with the rest retrieved from reference TRBV7-8 and TRBJ1-3, is GAGVSQSPRYKVAKRGQDVALRCDPISGHVSLFWYQQALGQGPEFLTYFQNEAQLDKSGLPSDRFFAERPEGSVSTLKIQRTQQEDSAVYLCASSLRELSGNTIYFGEGSWLTVV.